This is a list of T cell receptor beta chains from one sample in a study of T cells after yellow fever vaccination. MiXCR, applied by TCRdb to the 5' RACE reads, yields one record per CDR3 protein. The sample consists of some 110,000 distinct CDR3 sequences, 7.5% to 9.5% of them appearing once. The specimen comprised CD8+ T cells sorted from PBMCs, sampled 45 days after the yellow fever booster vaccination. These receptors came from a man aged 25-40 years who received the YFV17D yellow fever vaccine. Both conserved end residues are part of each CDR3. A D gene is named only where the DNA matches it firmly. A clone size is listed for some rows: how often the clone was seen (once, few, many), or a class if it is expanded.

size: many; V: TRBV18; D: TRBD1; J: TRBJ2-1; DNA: TGTGCCAGCTCACCAGGACAGGGGGCGAGGTATGAGCAGTTCTTC; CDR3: CASSPGQGARYEQFF
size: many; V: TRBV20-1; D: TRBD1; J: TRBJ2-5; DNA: TGCAGTGCGGACGGGACAGACCAAGAGACCCAGTACTTC; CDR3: CSADGTDQETQYF
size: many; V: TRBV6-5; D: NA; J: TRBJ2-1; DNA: TGTGCCAGTAGCCCGGGTAGCTCCTACAATGAGCAGTTCTTC; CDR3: CASSPGSSYNEQFF
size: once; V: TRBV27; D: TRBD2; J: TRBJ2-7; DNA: TGTGCCAGCAGCATAGGACTAGCGGGAGGTTACGAGCAGTACTTC; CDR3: CASSIGLAGGYEQYF
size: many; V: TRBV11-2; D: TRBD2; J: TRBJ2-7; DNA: TGTGCCAGCAGCTTCTTTCTAGCGGGAGGATCCTACGAGCAGTACTTC; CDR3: CASSFFLAGGSYEQYF
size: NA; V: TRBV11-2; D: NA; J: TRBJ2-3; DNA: TGTGCCAGCAGCCACGTCAGGGCTAGCACAGATACGCAGTATTTT; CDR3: CASSHVRASTDTQYF
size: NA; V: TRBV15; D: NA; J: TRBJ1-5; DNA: TGTGCCACCAGCAGAGACGCGGCAGAATCCGGTGTTCACCCCCAGCATTTC; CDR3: CATSRDAAESGVHPQHF
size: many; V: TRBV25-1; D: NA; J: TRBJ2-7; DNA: TGTGCCAGCAGTGTTACAGGGGGGGGCGAGCAGTACTTC; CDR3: CASSVTGGGEQYF
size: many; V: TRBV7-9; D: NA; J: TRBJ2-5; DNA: TGTGCCAGCAGCCAGGGCCAAGAGACCCAGTACTTC; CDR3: CASSQGQETQYF
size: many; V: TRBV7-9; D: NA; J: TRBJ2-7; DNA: TGTGCCAGCAGCCCCCGGACGGACTCCTACGAGCAGTACTTC; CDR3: CASSPRTDSYEQYF
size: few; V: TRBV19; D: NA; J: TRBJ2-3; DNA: TGTGCCAGTAGTACGCCTGGAGATACGCAGTATTTT; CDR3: CASSTPGDTQYF
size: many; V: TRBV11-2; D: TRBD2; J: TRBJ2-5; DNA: TGTGCCAGCAGCCCTACGGGCGGGAGGGCCCAAGAGACCCAGTACTTC; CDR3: CASSPTGGRAQETQYF
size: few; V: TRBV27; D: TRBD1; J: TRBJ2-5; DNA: TGTGCCAGCAGTTTACGTACAGGGGTGGCAGAGACCCAGTACTTC; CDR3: CASSLRTGVAETQYF
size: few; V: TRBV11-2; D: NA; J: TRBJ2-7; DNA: TGTGCCAGCAGCTTAGCGGTGGCAGACTCCTACGAGCAGTACTTC; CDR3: CASSLAVADSYEQYF
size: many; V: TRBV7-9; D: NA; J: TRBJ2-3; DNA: TGTGCCAGCAGCCCAGTTACGCCGAATCCGGTTGATACGCAGTATTTT; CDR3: CASSPVTPNPVDTQYF
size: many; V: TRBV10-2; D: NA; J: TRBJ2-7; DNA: TGCGCCAGCAGTGAGTCTATCGGGACGGAGCGCTACGAGCAGTACTTC; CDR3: CASSESIGTERYEQYF